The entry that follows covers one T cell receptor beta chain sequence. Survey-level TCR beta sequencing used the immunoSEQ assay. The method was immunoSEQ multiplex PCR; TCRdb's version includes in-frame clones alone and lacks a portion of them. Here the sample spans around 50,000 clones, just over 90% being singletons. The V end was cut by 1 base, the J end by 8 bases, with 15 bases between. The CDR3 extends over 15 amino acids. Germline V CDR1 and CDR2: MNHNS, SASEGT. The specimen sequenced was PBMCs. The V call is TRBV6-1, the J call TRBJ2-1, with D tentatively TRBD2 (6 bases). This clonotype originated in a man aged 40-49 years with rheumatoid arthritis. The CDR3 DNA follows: TGTGCCAGCAGTGAAGGCCTAGCCCGGGAGTATGAGCAGTTCTTC. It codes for CASSEGLAREYEQFF.